This TCR beta chain emerged from a study of CD4+ T cells in melanoma. Findings and limits, study-wide: Reportedly, melanoma neoantigen-specific CD4+ T cells showed varied differentiation states.

About this clone itself: Its antigen is not known.

Method: immunoSEQ multiplex PCR; TCRdb's copy keeps in-frame clones and lacks some. Of 4,000 to 5,000 clones detected, 55% to 80% appear once; the ten largest clones hold 26%. This clonotype was obtained from a human donor with melanoma. Sequenced: cells from a culture (not recorded whether cultured in vitro).

The CDR3 DNA sequence: TGTGCCATCAGTGAGTCGTTAGCGGCAGCGGGCCCCTACGAGCAGTACTTC. As protein: CAISESLAAAGPYEQYF. The rearrangement uses TRBV10-3 and TRBJ2-7; D might be TRBD2 (6 bases). V lost 0 bases and J lost 2, with 17 bases in between. The CDR3 runs to 17 residues. Germline V gives CDR1 ENHRY, CDR2 SYGVKD.